These 6 T cell receptor beta chains originate from one sample sequenced in a study of cytomegalovirus exposure and HLA in healthy donors. The PCR was carried out with 60 Vbeta primers and 13 Jbeta primers. Clones were sequenced by immunoSEQ multiplex PCR, and TCRdb holds only the in-frame ones, with some missing. The top ten hold roughly 1.9% of the sample, which has about 210,000 clones, 60% to 80% seen once. Sequenced: PBMCs. These receptors all stem from a male donor in good health and CMV-seronegative.

The V and J genes are TRBV9 and TRBJ2-7; the D gene is possibly TRBD1 (6 bases). V lost 3 bases and J 1 base, leaving 17 bases between the germline ends. Germline values: CDR1 SGDLS, CDR2 YYNGEE. The CDR3 contains 16 residues. CDR3 nucleotides: TGTGCCAGCAGCGCCCAGGACAGTTGGGATTCCTACGAGCAGTACTTC. Protein: CASSAQDSWDSYEQYF.

The chain joins TRBV2 to TRBJ1-4; D may be TRBD1 (6 bases). Between the trimmed V and J ends, which lost 2 bases and 5 bases, there was a span of 12 bases. Germline V gives CDR1 SNHLY, CDR2 FYNNEI. This CDR3 is built from 15 residues. CDR3 residues: CASSEPTGRNEKLFF. The CDR3 nucleotides are TGTGCCAGCAGTGAACCGACAGGTCGAAATGAAAAACTGTTTTTT. The full variable domain, in which reference TRBV2 and TRBJ1-4 provide the parts outside the CDR3, is EPEVTQTPSHQVTQMGQEVILRCVPISNHLYFYWYRQILGQKVEFLVSFYNNEISEKSEIFDDQFSVERPDGSNFTLKIRSTKLEDSAMYFCASSEPTGRNEKLFFGSGTQLSVL.

The CDR3 sequence is CASSTGTGNQPQHF. The CDR3 DNA sequence: TGTGCCAGTAGTACCGGGACAGGGAACCAGCCCCAGCATTTT. This chain joins TRBV19 and TRBJ1-5, with 9 bases that match TRBD1. The germline V gene has CDR1 LNHDA and CDR2 SQIVND (reference sequence). The CDR3 runs to 14 residues. V was clipped by 4 bases and J by 7 bases; unmatched bases: 5.

With regard to this clone: Other DNA sequences in the sample encode the same CDR3. This rearrangement joins TRBV27 to TRBJ1-5; tentative D call: TRBD1 (5 bases). CDR3 length: 14 amino acids. V was clipped by 6 bases and J by 6 bases, with 15 bases between them. Per the germline V gene, CDR1 is MNHEY and CDR2 is SMNVEV (reference sequence). Here the CDR3 reads CASSLRRQGQPQHF. CDR3 nucleotide sequence: TGTGCCAGCAGCCTCAGGCGTCAGGGTCAGCCCCAGCATTTT.

The chain joins TRBV6-5 to TRBJ2-7; weak D call: TRBD1 (5 bases). Germline V gives CDR1 MNHEY, CDR2 SVGAGI. The CDR3 is made up of 12 amino acids. Trimming shortened V by 7 bases and J by 6 bases, and 13 bases separated the two germline ends. The chain's CDR3 is CASKVGDSEQYF. The CDR3 DNA reads as TGTGCCAGCAAGGTAGGGGATTCCGAGCAGTACTTC.

The CDR3 sequence: CASSPRGFRGGQNTEAFF. The CDR3 DNA follows: TGTGCCAGCAGCCCGAGAGGATTCCGGGGGGGACAGAACACTGAAGCTTTCTTT. J is TRBJ1-1 and V is TRBV9; possibly TRBD1 for D (6 bases). The CDR3 covers 18 residues. The V and J ends lost 4 bases and 1 base respectively, with 23 bases between them. Germline V gives CDR1 SGDLS, CDR2 YYNGEE.